This is a list of T cell receptor beta chains from one sample in a study of blood T cell repertoires in COVID-19. The repertoire was sequenced with immunoSEQ multiplex PCR; TCRdb's copy has only in-frame clones and lacks some. The sample has approximately 52,000 clones, about 91% seen once. The specimen was peripheral blood. These TCRs come from a man aged 50 to 59 with acute or convalescent COVID-19. The CDR3 runs from the conserved cysteine through the conserved F or W. D genes are given only for firm matches.

CDR3	D	V	J	length
CASSLTSGKAKNIQYF	TRBD2	TRBV5-4	TRBJ2-4	16
CASRLTGTGVGNTIYF	TRBD1	TRBV5-6	TRBJ1-3	16
CASSRSQGASEKLFF	TRBD1	TRBV3-1/TRBV3-2	TRBJ1-4	15
CASSPGRLWGQRTGELFF	.	TRBV18	TRBJ2-2	18
CASSRAGTANTGELFF	TRBD1	TRBV18	TRBJ2-2	16
CASSEAGGTSNIQYF	.	TRBV6-1	TRBJ2-4	15
CASSLGSGQGYGYTF	TRBD1	TRBV7-2	TRBJ1-2	15
CASRPDRNQPQHF	.	TRBV28	TRBJ1-5	13
CASSIPRLHNSPLHF	.	TRBV19	TRBJ1-6	15
CAWSVIGRGPYGYTF	TRBD1	TRBV30	TRBJ1-2	15